Listed here are 27 T cell receptor beta chains from one sample, sequenced in a study of control samples from healthy donors and cancer patients. Clones were read by immunoSEQ multiplex PCR, and TCRdb kept only the in-frame ones, dropping some. The data hold roughly 120,000 clones, with approximately 90% observed a single time. The specimen was blood. The source is a man aged 30 to 45 in good health.

This chain uses TRBV11-1 with TRBJ2-3; D ambiguous. The CDR3 has 15 amino acids. V lost 1 base to trimming and J lost 4 bases, with 12 bases between them. The germline gives CDR1 SGHAT, CDR2 FQDESV (reference sequence). CDR3 sequence reads: CASSLVGIQADTQYF. CDR3 bases: TGTGCCAGCAGCTTAGTGGGGATCCAGGCAGATACGCAGTATTTT. The full variable domain, rest sourced from reference TRBV11-1 and TRBJ2-3, is EAEVAQSPRYKITEKSQAVAFWCDPISGHATLYWYRQILGQGPELLVQFQDESVVDDSQLPKDRFSAERLKGVDSTLKIQPAELGDSAMYLCASSLVGIQADTQYFGPGTRLTVL.

This sequence joins TRBV19 and TRBJ1-5; D uncertain. Germline V gene data show CDR1 as LNHDA and CDR2 as SQIVND (reference sequence). Trimming cost V 7 bases and J 3 bases, with 13 bases left between them. This CDR3 is built from 14 residues. CDR3 region: CASNFPGINQPQHF. CDR3 in DNA: TGTGCCAGTAACTTCCCCGGGATCAATCAGCCCCAGCATTTT.

The CDR3 loop is CASSLRSGELFF. CDR3 coding DNA: TGTGCCAGCAGCTTAAGGTCCGGGGAGCTGTTTTTT. The rearrangement links TRBV11-3 to TRBJ2-2, with D uncertain. CDR3 length: 12 residues. The germline V gene has CDR1 SGHNT and CDR2 YENEEA. Trimming left V 2 bases short and J 6 bases short, with 4 bases between.

The V gene is TRBV7-8, the J gene TRBJ2-7; 8 positions agree with TRBD1. There are 14 residues in the CDR3. V gave up 3 bases and J gave up 8 bases; unmatched junction bases: 9. Germline V gene lookup returns CDR1 SGHVS and CDR2 FQNEAQ. The CDR3 sequence: CASSLRTGKGQQYF. CDR3 coding DNA: TGTGCCAGCAGCTTGAGGACAGGGAAGGGCCAGCAGTACTTC.

The CDR3 bases are TGTGCCAGCAGCGTATCCGGGGGGGAAAACAATGAGCAGTTCTTC. It is translated as CASSVSGGENNEQFF. The chain combines TRBV9 with TRBJ2-1, with 8 nucleotides matching TRBD2. This CDR3 comprises 15 residues. Germline V gene lookup returns CDR1 SGDLS and CDR2 YYNGEE. Germline trimming cut 1 base from V and 5 bases from J; bases unmatched to any gene: 5. Full variable domain (rest looked up from reference TRBV9 and TRBJ2-1): DSGVTQTPKHLITATGQRVTLRCSPRSGDLSVYWYQQSLDQGLQFLIQYYNGEERAKGNILERFSAQQFPDLHSELNLSSLELGDSALYFCASSVSGGENNEQFFGPGTRLTVL.

The rearrangement joins TRBV27 to TRBJ1-3, with no clear D. CDR3 length equals 12 residues. Trimming cost V 8 bases and J 0 bases, with 5 bases left between them. Germline CDR1 is MNHEY and CDR2 is SMNVEV (reference sequence). The CDR3 nucleotides read TGTGCCAGCTGGGACTCTGGAAACACCATATATTTT. Amino acids: CASWDSGNTIYF.

The chain combines TRBV19 with TRBJ1-2; 8 nucleotides match TRBD1. Germline loops: CDR1 LNHDA, CDR2 SQIVND (reference sequence). Trimming removed 5 bases from V and 6 bases from J; junction bases left unmatched: 5. The CDR3 consists of 13 residues. In nucleotides, the CDR3 is TGTGCCAGTAGTCCCACAGGGGGAAATGGCTACACCTTC. Translation gives CASSPTGGNGYTF. The full variable domain, with the rest looked up from reference TRBV19 and TRBJ1-2, is DGGITQSPKYLFRKEGQNVTLSCEQNLNHDAMYWYRQDPGQGLRLIYYSQIVNDFQKGDIAEGYSVSREKKESFPLTVTSAQKNPTAFYLCASSPTGGNGYTFGSGTRLTVV.

This chain joins TRBV5-1 and TRBJ1-1, with D maybe TRBD1 (6 bases). V was cut by 6 bases and J by 2 bases, with 11 bases left in between. The CDR3 totals 13 residues. CDR1 is SGHRS and CDR2 is YFSETQ in the germline V gene. The CDR3 DNA reads TGCGCCAGCAAGACAGGAATAAACACTGAAGCTTTCTTT. It is translated as CASKTGINTEAFF.

The chain uses TRBV5-4 and TRBJ1-4; D not resolved. The CDR3 contains 13 residues. The germline V gene has CDR1 SGHNT and CDR2 YYREEE (reference sequence). The ends were cut back, 0 bases at V and 5 bases at J, with 5 bases in the middle. The CDR3 coding sequence is TGTGCCAGCAGCTTGGGTAGCAATGAAAAACTGTTTTTT. It translates to CASSLGSNEKLFF.

CDR3 coding DNA: TGTGCCTGGAATCAAGGGCAGTTGGTAAACACTGAAGCTTTCTTT. Its protein product is CAWNQGQLVNTEAFF. V usage is TRBV30 and J usage is TRBJ1-1; D uncertain. CDR3 length equals 15 residues. Deletions cut 4 bases from V and 2 bases from J, with 17 bases between. Germline values: CDR1 GTSNPN, CDR2 SVGIG (reference sequence).

The chain joins TRBV6-5 to TRBJ2-1, with 7 bases aligning to TRBD1. Germline lookup yields CDR1 MNHEY and CDR2 SVGAGI. V shed 10 bases and J 4 bases; nucleotides not matched to a gene: 10. The CDR3 is 14 residues long. CDR3 in amino acids: CAIRAGTDYNEQFF. For the CDR3, the DNA is TGTGCCATCCGGGCCGGGACAGATTACAATGAGCAGTTCTTC.

The table lists this clone with a few counts. This chain links TRBV7-2 with TRBJ1-1; perhaps TRBD1 as D (5 bases). This CDR3 contains 14 residues. Per the germline V gene, CDR1 is SGHTA and CDR2 is FQGNSA. V lost 6 bases to trimming and J lost 0 bases, with 11 bases between them. DNA for the CDR3: TGTGCCAGCAGGCAAGGGGCTCTGAACACTGAAGCTTTCTTT. Amino acid sequence: CASRQGALNTEAFF.

This clone was found a few times. The CDR3 is CASRLTGENSPLHF. The CDR3 nucleotides read TGTGCCAGCCGCCTGACAGGGGAAAACTCACCCCTCCACTTT. The rearrangement links TRBV6-2 or TRBV6-3 to TRBJ1-6, with TRBD1 identical over 8 bases. Germline CDR1 is MNHEY and CDR2 is SVGEGT. V lost 8 bases and J lost 10; bases outside the gene matches: 10. The CDR3 covers 14 residues.

The chain is built from TRBV19 and TRBJ1-5, with 9 bases that match TRBD1. V trimming: 3 bases; J trimming: 10 bases; junction bases outside the gene matches: 10. This CDR3 contains 15 residues. Germline CDR1 is LNHDA and CDR2 is SQIVND (reference sequence). CDR3 in DNA: TGTGCCAGTAGTATCTCAACAGGGGGCCCTCTCCCCCAGCATTTT. Translation: CASSISTGGPLPQHF.

The chain joins TRBV28 to TRBJ1-1; D is uncertain. CDR1 and CDR2 from the germline V gene are MDHEN and SYDVKM. The CDR3 sequence is 14 residues long. V lost 2 bases and J lost 0, with 7 bases in between. CDR3: CASSLTQLNTEAFF. The CDR3 DNA reads as TGTGCCAGCAGTTTAACACAGCTGAACACTGAAGCTTTCTTT. The full variable domain, rest sourced from reference TRBV28 and TRBJ1-1, is DVKVTQSSRYLVKRTGEKVFLECVQDMDHENMFWYRQDPGLGLRLIYFSYDVKMKEKGDIPEGYSVSREKKERFSLILESASTNQTSMYLCASSLTQLNTEAFFGQGTRLTVV.

The chain employs TRBV7-6 and TRBJ2-5, with D perhaps TRBD2 (5 bases). V lost 4 bases and J lost 4, with 10 bases in between. The CDR3 runs 13 residues. Germline V gene data show CDR1 as SGHVS and CDR2 as FNYEAQ. DNA for the CDR3: TGTGCCAGCAGCTCGGGGAGACTAGAGACCCAGTACTTC. Translating it yields CASSSGRLETQYF.

This clone was observed once. J is TRBJ1-1 and V is TRBV12-5, with 7 bases identical to TRBD1. The CDR3 is made up of 15 amino acids. The germline V gene has CDR1 LGHNT and CDR2 FRNRAP. V dropped 1 base and J dropped 8; count of bases not matched to a gene: 10. The CDR3, as DNA: TGTGCTAGTGGTTTGGCGAGGACAGGCCTGGTGGAAGCTTTCTTT. Protein product: CASGLARTGLVEAFF.

Here the CDR3 DNA reads TGCGCCAGCAGCTTGGAGGTGCCCTCCTACGAGCAGTACTTC. Its translation: CASSLEVPSYEQYF. The chain combines TRBV5-1 with TRBJ2-7, with no clear D. The CDR3 sequence is 14 residues long. Germline lookup yields CDR1 SGHRS and CDR2 YFSETQ. V lost 0 bases and J 0 bases, leaving 7 bases between the germline ends.

J is TRBJ1-1 and V is TRBV21-1. TRBV21-1 is a listed pseudogene. The CDR3 is 18 residues long. CDR3 region: CASSKQLKGTLHNTEAFF. In nucleotides, the CDR3 is TGTGCCAGCAGCAAGCAGCTAAAGGGCACTCTTCACAACACTGAAGCTTTCTTT.

The gene calls are TRBV27 and TRBJ1-1, with 10 bases lining up with TRBD1. There are 14 residues in the CDR3. CDR1 is MNHEY and CDR2 is SMNVEV in the germline V gene (reference sequence). V lost 2 bases, J lost 5 bases, and 2 bases stayed unmatched. CDR3 sequence (DNA): TGTGCCAGCAGTTTACAGGACAGGGGGACTGAAGCTTTCTTT. Translated: CASSLQDRGTEAFF.

The rearrangement joins TRBV7-3 to TRBJ2-1, with 8 bases matching TRBD2. The CDR3 totals 16 residues. V lost 2 bases and J lost 0; bases outside the gene matches: 3. Germline values: CDR1 SGHTA, CDR2 FQGTGA. CDR3 in amino acids: CASSLVGTSSYNEQFF. The CDR3 DNA follows: TGTGCCAGCAGCTTAGTGGGGACTAGCTCCTACAATGAGCAGTTCTTC.

The chain recombines TRBV29-1 with TRBJ1-1; D gene uncertain. The germline V gene encodes CDR1 SQVTM and CDR2 ANQGSEA. With 7 bases removed from V and 4 bases from J, the gap between germline ends came to 10 bases. CDR3 length: 11 residues. CDR3 in amino acids: CSARESTEAFF. As DNA, the CDR3 is TGCAGCGCAAGGGAGAGCACTGAAGCTTTCTTT.

This clone was counted between two and nine times. The junction shows a germline mismatch at one end, possibly a read error. V gene TRBV4-1 combines with J gene TRBJ1-2, with TRBD1 as a possible D gene (5 bases). Germline CDR1 and CDR2: MGHRA and YSYEKL. The CDR3 contains 16 residues. Here the CDR3 reads CASCQGWGGLGEGYTF. The DNA for the CDR3 is TGCGCCAGCTGCCAAGGGTGGGGGGGACTGGGTGAAGGCTACACCTTC.

This rearrangement joins TRBV12-3 or TRBV12-4 to TRBJ2-1; D perhaps matches TRBD1 (5 bases). The CDR3 length is 13 residues. With 1 base removed from V and 12 bases from J, the gap between germline ends came to 13 bases. The CDR3 DNA reads TGTGCCAGCAGTTTAGAGGGTGGAAGGGGGCAGTTCTTC. Its translation is CASSLEGGRGQFF.

The J gene is TRBJ1-5, the V gene TRBV5-1; D perhaps matches TRBD1 (5 bases). The CDR3 has 15 residues. Trimming shortened V by 0 bases and J by 3 bases, and 10 bases separated the two germline ends. The germline V gene encodes CDR1 SGHRS and CDR2 YFSETQ. As DNA, the CDR3 is TGCGCCAGCAGCTTGGGGGACGGAGTCAATCAGCCCCAGCATTTT. It is translated as CASSLGDGVNQPQHF.

The CDR3 protein is CASEKVYNEQFF. CDR3 bases: TGTGCCAGCGAGAAAGTCTACAATGAGCAGTTCTTC. This chain links TRBV6-5 with TRBJ2-1; D call uncertain. V lost 8 bases and J lost 3, with 8 bases in between. Germline CDR1 and CDR2: MNHEY and SVGAGI. The CDR3 has 12 residues.

The J gene is TRBJ2-5, the V gene TRBV28, with D possibly TRBD2 on 5 matching bases. The CDR3 runs 16 residues. Deletions cut 2 bases from V and 0 bases from J, with 13 bases between. Germline-derived CDR1 and CDR2 are MDHEN and SYDVKM. CDR3 sequence (DNA): TGTGCCAGCAGTTTAGCCTCCGGACTGAACCAAGAGACCCAGTACTTC. Its protein product is CASSLASGLNQETQYF.